These 32 T cell receptor beta chains share one sample of origin, sequenced in a study of STAT5B mutations in CD4+ large granular lymphocyte leukemia. Assay: immunoSEQ multiplex PCR; the TCRdb copy retains only in-frame clones and omits some. Among about 40,000 clones listed, roughly 79% were seen once. Sequencing input: CD4+ T cells from blood buffy coats. Receptors originate from a human donor in good health.

The chain employs TRBV7-3 and TRBJ2-1, with TRBD2 matching 13 bases. This CDR3 comprises 18 residues. Germline loops: CDR1 SGHTA, CDR2 FQGTGA. V trimming: 5 bases; J trimming: 0 bases; junction bases outside the gene matches: 7. CDR3 coding DNA: TGTGCCAGCAGCCCGGGACTAGCGGGGCATAGCTCCTACAATGAGCAGTTCTTC. This sequence encodes CASSPGLAGHSSYNEQFF.

The chain is built from TRBV2 and TRBJ2-1; D may match TRBD1 or TRBD2 (5 bases each). The V end was cut by 11 bases, the J end by 9 bases, with 20 bases between. This CDR3 spans 13 amino acids. Germline V CDR1 and CDR2: SNHLY, FYNNEI. The CDR3 reads CAVHRDVASEQFF. The CDR3 region has the DNA TGTGCCGTCCACCGGGACGTCGCGAGTGAGCAGTTCTTC.

The V and J genes are TRBV19 and TRBJ2-5; the D gene could be TRBD1 or TRBD2 (5 bases each). The J call may not be correct, given that the DNA end is closer to TRBJ2-7. Looked up from germline, CDR1 is LNHDA and CDR2 is SQIVND (reference sequence). The CDR3 covers 15 residues. The DNA for the CDR3 is TGTGCCAGTAGTAACCTCCGGGACCCAGGAGACGAGCAGTACTTC. Translation: CASSNLRDPGDEQYF.

The gene calls are TRBV11-2 and TRBJ1-4; no clear D. The ends were cut back, 2 bases at V and 4 bases at J, with 17 bases in the middle. The CDR3 has 17 residues. Germline loops: CDR1 SGHAT, CDR2 FQNNGV. The CDR3 sequence: CASSLYSRRRINEKLFF. DNA for the CDR3: TGTGCCAGCAGCTTATACTCCCGGCGCCGAATTAATGAAAAACTGTTTTTT.

This chain links TRBV19 with TRBJ2-1, with 14 bases that match TRBD2. V trimming: 6 bases; J trimming: 10 bases; junction bases outside the gene matches: 8. Germline V gene data show CDR1 as LNHDA and CDR2 as SQIVND (reference sequence). This CDR3 comprises 15 residues. The CDR3 spells CASRETSGGAWEQFF. The CDR3, as DNA: TGTGCCAGTAGGGAGACTAGCGGGGGGGCCTGGGAGCAGTTCTTC.

Only one count was recorded for this clone. The V call is TRBV11-3, the J call TRBJ2-2; D is unresolved. In germline, CDR1 is SGHNT, CDR2 YENEEA. The ends were cut back, 4 bases at V and 0 bases at J, with 6 bases in the middle. The CDR3 has 14 amino acids. CDR3 nucleotide sequence: TGTGCCAGCAGCTGGACGGCGAACACCGGGGAGCTGTTTTTT. Translating it yields CASSWTANTGELFF.

The CDR3 loop is CASSTQQGWRGYTF. The DNA for the CDR3 is TGTGCCAGTAGTACACAACAGGGGTGGCGGGGCTACACCTTC. The chain combines TRBV19 with TRBJ1-2; 7 bases agree with TRBD1. V was clipped by 4 bases and J by 8 bases; unmatched bases: 10. CDR3 size: 14 residues. CDR1 LNHDA and CDR2 SQIVND come from the germline V gene (reference sequence).

V and J are TRBV4-1 and TRBJ2-7; 8 nucleotides agree with TRBD2. The CDR3 is made up of 14 amino acids. V lost 1 base, J lost 2 bases, and 1 base stayed unmatched. CDR1 is MGHRA, CDR2 YSYEKL, per germline. CDR3 loop: CASSQAGRAYEQYF. DNA for the CDR3: TGCGCCAGCAGCCAAGCCGGGAGGGCCTACGAGCAGTACTTC.

V usage is TRBV30 and J usage is TRBJ1-1, with unresolved D. V was clipped by 3 bases and J by 0 bases, with 17 bases between them. Germline lookup yields CDR1 GTSNPN and CDR2 SVGIG (reference sequence). CDR3 length: 16 amino acids. The CDR3 coding sequence is TGTGCCTGGAGGAAGACGGCCCTCAAGATGAACACTGAAGCTTTCTTT. Translation: CAWRKTALKMNTEAFF.

CDR3 sequence: CSAQGQLSTYEQYF. For the CDR3, the DNA is TGCAGCGCCCAGGGACAGCTCTCAACCTACGAGCAGTACTTC. The chain employs TRBV29-1 and TRBJ2-7, with 7 bases fitting TRBD1. CDR1 is SQVTM, CDR2 ANQGSEA, per germline. The CDR3 sequence is 14 residues long. V gave up 7 bases and J gave up 2 bases; unmatched junction bases: 11.

This chain uses TRBV11-1 with TRBJ2-3; D not certain. The CDR3 sequence is 12 residues long. Germline loops: CDR1 SGHAT, CDR2 FQDESV (reference sequence). Trimming cost V 5 bases and J 3 bases, with 6 bases left between them. The CDR3 protein is CASSAPTDTQYF. The CDR3 region has the DNA TGTGCCAGCAGCGCCCCGACAGATACGCAGTATTTT.

The V call is TRBV4-1, the J call TRBJ2-5; TRBD1 aligns across 10 bases. With the DNA end fitting TRBJ2-7 better, the J assignment may be wrong. Germline V gives CDR1 MGHRA, CDR2 YSYEKL. The CDR3 is made up of 14 amino acids. The CDR3 is CASSQPGQGNEQYF. The CDR3 bases are TGCGCCAGCAGCCAACCGGGACAGGGGAACGAGCAGTACTTC.

This clone was detected once. The chain employs TRBV9 and TRBJ1-6; no firm D call. The CDR3 contains 15 residues. V was shortened by 3 bases and J by 7 bases, with 14 bases between the two germline ends. Germline V gene lookup returns CDR1 SGDLS and CDR2 YYNGEE. CDR3 nucleotides: TGTGCCAGCAGCGCTAACCCGGGAGGGAATTCACCCCTCCACTTT. Its protein product is CASSANPGGNSPLHF.

The chain combines TRBV19 with TRBJ2-7, with D perhaps given as TRBD1 or TRBD2 (6 bases each). Germline loops: CDR1 LNHDA, CDR2 SQIVND (reference sequence). CDR3 length equals 14 residues. V was cut by 8 bases and J by 2 bases, with 16 bases left in between. The CDR3 region has the DNA TGTGCCAGTGCACTGGAGGGGGGCCCCTACGAGCAGTACTTC. This sequence encodes CASALEGGPYEQYF.

This chain connects TRBV19 to TRBJ2-3; the D gene is possibly TRBD2 (7 bases). CDR3 length equals 16 residues. Looked up from germline, CDR1 is LNHDA and CDR2 is SQIVND (reference sequence). V was clipped by 4 bases and J by 1 base, with 15 bases between them. This CDR3 is CASSNPRGGGTDTQYF. As DNA, the CDR3 is TGTGCCAGTAGTAATCCCCGCGGGGGCGGCACAGATACGCAGTATTTT.

There are a few counts of this clone. Additional DNA sequences in this sample encode the identical CDR3. This rearrangement joins TRBV30 to TRBJ1-5; D remains ambiguous. CDR1 and CDR2 from the germline V gene are GTSNPN and SVGIG (reference sequence). This CDR3 spans 13 amino acids. V was pared by 0 bases and J by 2 bases, with 5 bases between. The CDR3, as DNA: TGTGCCTGGAGTGTAGGTGGCAATCAGCCCCAGCATTTT. The encoded protein is CAWSVGGNQPQHF.

The CDR3 bases are TGTGCCAGCAGTGAGGGGACTGGAAACACCATATATTTT. It is translated as CASSEGTGNTIYF. This sequence joins TRBV2 and TRBJ1-3; D is uncertain. Germline CDR1 is SNHLY and CDR2 is FYNNEI. The V end lost 3 bases, the J end lost 2 bases, and 5 bases lay between the germline ends. The CDR3 has 13 residues.

This clone came up once. CDR3 residues: CASSAGQGYGYTF. CDR3 bases: TGCGCCAGCAGCGCCGGACAGGGCTATGGCTACACCTTC. The V gene is TRBV5-1, the J gene TRBJ1-2; TRBD1 matches 8 bases. The germline V gene encodes CDR1 SGHRS and CDR2 YFSETQ. There are 13 residues in the CDR3. After removal of 4 bases from V and 4 bases from J, the junction contained 3 bases not matched to a gene.

The J gene is TRBJ2-3, the V gene TRBV7-3; perhaps TRBD2 as D (6 bases). With 1 base removed from V and 1 base from J, the gap between germline ends came to 12 bases. The CDR3 sequence is 16 residues long. CDR1 is SGHTA, CDR2 FQGTGA, per germline. This CDR3 is CASSLSGEVGTDTQYF. As DNA, the CDR3 is TGTGCCAGCAGCTTAAGTGGGGAGGTGGGCACAGATACGCAGTATTTT.

V is TRBV9 and J is TRBJ1-5; 9 nucleotides align to TRBD1. CDR3 size: 14 residues. CDR1 and CDR2 (germline): SGDLS, YYNGEE. V was pared by 3 bases and J by 4 bases, with 2 bases of the junction left unmatched. DNA of the CDR3: TGTGCCAGCAGCGGAGGGACAGGGAATCAGCCCCAGCATTTT. Encoded protein: CASSGGTGNQPQHF.

J is TRBJ2-7 and V is TRBV9; D perhaps matches TRBD2 (7 bases). This CDR3 is 14 amino acids long. Germline CDR1 SGDLS, CDR2 YYNGEE. The ends were cut back, 4 bases at V and 6 bases at J, with 17 bases in the middle. The chain's CDR3 is CASSPTNGGREQYF. CDR3 nucleotides: TGTGCCAGCAGCCCGACAAACGGGGGGCGCGAGCAGTACTTC.

The J gene is TRBJ1-3, the V gene TRBV19; TRBD1 might be the D (6 bases). Trimming removed 5 bases at V and 0 bases at J, with 14 bases between. Germline CDR1 reads LNHDA; CDR2 reads SQIVND (reference sequence). The CDR3 is 16 amino acids. The CDR3 DNA reads as TGTGCCAGTAGTTCAACGGACAGCCGCTCTGGAAACACCATATATTTT. Protein sequence: CASSSTDSRSGNTIYF.

V and J are TRBV27 and TRBJ2-2; TRBD1 matches 9 bases. J was trimmed by 2 bases and V by 6 bases; bases with no gene match: 4. Germline CDR1 is MNHEY and CDR2 is SMNVEV (reference sequence). The CDR3 runs 15 residues. CDR3 sequence: CASRGQGVNTGELFF. The CDR3, as DNA: TGTGCCAGCAGGGGACAGGGCGTTAACACCGGGGAGCTGTTTTTT.

The chain carries TRBV19 and TRBJ2-3, with 10 bases that match TRBD2. J gave up 5 bases and V 6 bases, and 5 bases lay outside the gene matches. The CDR3 consists of 14 residues. Germline V gene sequence: CDR1 LNHDA, CDR2 SQIVND (reference sequence). CDR3 protein: CASRPSGGGDTQYF. The CDR3, as DNA: TGTGCCAGTAGACCTAGCGGGGGAGGAGATACGCAGTATTTT.

This chain uses TRBV7-3 with TRBJ2-1; 7 bases are a match to TRBD2. V lost 0 bases, J lost 13 bases, and 6 bases stayed unmatched. The CDR3 loop spans 13 amino acids. Germline V gene lookup returns CDR1 SGHTA and CDR2 FQGTGA. The CDR3: CASSLTWEGPQFF. The CDR3 DNA sequence: TGTGCCAGCAGCTTAACGTGGGAGGGTCCCCAGTTCTTC.

The chain recombines TRBV11-2 with TRBJ2-3, with 14 bases matching TRBD2. The CDR3 is made up of 16 amino acids. V dropped 4 bases and J dropped 3; count of bases not matched to a gene: 3. Germline V lookup: CDR1 SGHAT, CDR2 FQNNGV. The CDR3 protein is CASSSRLAGGTDTQYF. In DNA, the CDR3 is TGTGCCAGCAGCTCAAGACTAGCGGGAGGGACAGATACGCAGTATTTT.

The chain couples TRBV5-1 to TRBJ2-5, with D possibly matching TRBD1 (8 bases). Germline assignment: CDR1 SGHRS and CDR2 YFSETQ. Deletions cut 4 bases from V and 2 bases from J, with 18 bases between. The CDR3 contains 16 residues. Here the CDR3 DNA reads TGCGCCAGCAGCCCATGGACAGGGCGGGGGCAAGAGACCCAGTACTTC. Translating it yields CASSPWTGRGQETQYF.

The genes are TRBV4-2 and TRBJ2-4, with a weak D call TRBD2 (5 bases). V was shortened by 0 bases and J by 0 bases, with 6 bases between the two germline ends. This CDR3 is 15 amino acids long. Germline V gene sequence: CDR1 LGHNA, CDR2 YNFKEQ. The CDR3 nucleotides are TGTGCCAGCAGCCAAGATGAGGGAGCCAAAAACATTCAGTACTTC. Translation: CASSQDEGAKNIQYF.

This chain joins TRBV6-4 and TRBJ2-3; 16 bases map to TRBD2. This CDR3 contains 18 residues. J lost 3 bases, V lost 3 bases, and 6 bases had no gene match. In germline, CDR1 is MRHNA, CDR2 SNTAGT. This chain's CDR3 is CASSEGTSGRAGTDTQYF. The CDR3 DNA follows: TGTGCCAGCAGTGAAGGGACTAGCGGGAGGGCCGGGACAGATACGCAGTATTTT.

V gene TRBV29-1 combines with J gene TRBJ1-2, with D possibly TRBD1 on 6 matching bases. CDR3 size: 15 residues. Germline loops: CDR1 SQVTM, CDR2 ANQGSEA. V lost 6 bases, J lost 4 bases, and 21 bases lay in between. DNA for the CDR3: TGCAGCGTGTTTGCGGGGGGGCTGGAGGTCTATGGCTACACCTTC. The encoded protein is CSVFAGGLEVYGYTF.

The chain carries TRBV9 and TRBJ2-2, with D perhaps matching TRBD2 (6 bases). The length of the CDR3 is 18 residues. CDR1 is SGDLS, CDR2 YYNGEE, per germline. V gave up 2 bases and J gave up 0 bases, with 17 bases separating them. CDR3 residues: CASSVKAWGRSNTGELFF. CDR3 bases: TGTGCCAGCAGCGTTAAAGCATGGGGGAGGTCGAACACCGGGGAGCTGTTTTTT.

V is TRBV29-1 and J is TRBJ1-1, with a possible D match to TRBD1 (6 bases). V was shortened by 8 bases and J by 2 bases, with 18 bases between the two germline ends. CDR1 and CDR2 from the germline V gene are SQVTM and ANQGSEA. This CDR3 region has 14 residues. The CDR3 DNA reads as TGCAGCCTTAGGGAGGGGGGAAAAAACACTGAAGCTTTCTTT. Its protein is CSLREGGKNTEAFF.